This entry features one TCR beta chain sequence. Its antigen is not known. The data originate from a study of T cell responses to AZD1222 COVID-19 vaccine. Germline V CDR1 and CDR2: KGHSH, LQKENI. This CDR3 has 16 amino acids. With 0 bases clipped from V and 6 bases from J, the junction kept 7 bases outside the gene matches. Produced via immunoSEQ multiplex PCR; TCRdb's table is partial and in-frame only. The data contain roughly 100,000 clones, more than 70% of them singletons. Whole-study findings and limits: Nearly half of spike-specific TCRs reportedly target unmutated variant regions.

Specimen: peripheral blood, collected 28 days after the second AZD1222 dose. The chain employs TRBV18 and TRBJ2-1; TRBD2 aligns across 8 bases. The TCR was taken from an adult who received the AZD1222 COVID-19 vaccine. The CDR3 nucleotides read TGTGCCAGCTCACCACCGACCGGGGGGGGGACCAATGAGCAGTTCTTC. Translation: CASSPPTGGGTNEQFF. Combining the CDR3 with reference TRBV18 and TRBJ2-1 gives the whole variable domain NAGVMQNPRHLVRRRGQEARLRCSPMKGHSHVYWYRQLPEEGLKFMVYLQKENIIDESGMPKERFSAEFPKEGPSILRIQQVVRGDSAAYFCASSPPTGGGTNEQFFGPGTRLTVL.